This TCR beta chain emerged from a study of blood T cell repertoires in COVID-19. Study at large: Acute-phase and convalescent COVID-19 samples originated in the United States, Italy and Spain. PBMCs, B-cell-depleted T cells, or T cells were the source of the cDNA or gDNA that made up the material.

CDR1 SGHTA and CDR2 FQGTGA come from the germline V gene. The germline V and J ends were trimmed by 5 bases and 0 bases, with 13 bases remaining between them. The CDR3 has 15 amino acids. Original data processing: It was from reference gene primer amplification that nucleated cell counts were estimated. Using immunoSEQ multiplex PCR, the repertoire was profiled, and TCRdb retains in-frame clones only, with some absent. For V, J and clone size, that table is used; D and trimming come from the DNA. In the table there are about 380,000 clones, approximately 81% of which are singletons. This rearrangement joins TRBV7-3 to TRBJ2-5, with D tentatively TRBD2 (7 bases). This clonotype was sampled from a young woman with acute or convalescent COVID-19. The specimen sequenced was peripheral blood. This CDR3 is CASSPLGGDQETQYF. The CDR3 bases are TGTGCCAGCAGCCCCCTAGGGGGGGACCAAGAGACCCAGTACTTC.